A selection of T cell receptor beta chains follows, all from one sample in a study of regulatory T cells in long-lasting Graves disease. TCRdb used MiXCR to reprocess the multiplex PCR reads, holding one entry per CDR3 protein. The sample carries about 400,000 distinct CDR3 sequences, around 16% recorded once. The sample was also reused in another study, on T cells in Graves' hyperthyroidism and ophthalmopathy.

The specimen comprised peripheral blood mononuclear cells (PBMCs), sampled at new diagnosis, from a patient treated with antithyroid drugs. All receptors derive from a woman aged 40 to 50 with Graves disease. Each CDR3 is given with its conserved first and last residue. The order of the fields is V gene, J gene, CDR3 protein.

V gene: TRBV28; J gene: TRBJ1-6; CDR3 protein: CASIKESSYNSPLHF
V gene: TRBV15; J gene: TRBJ1-6; CDR3 protein: CATSANKDSPLHF
V gene: TRBV2; J gene: TRBJ2-5; CDR3 protein: CASKGGVTSGRVQETQYF
V gene: TRBV20-1; J gene: TRBJ2-7; CDR3 protein: CSAAGTGELAGTYEQYF
V gene: TRBV12-5; J gene: TRBJ2-1; CDR3 protein: CASGLPTGTTNEQFF
V gene: TRBV7-9; J gene: TRBJ2-1; CDR3 protein: CASSLGSSSVVVFF
V gene: TRBV18; J gene: TRBJ2-2; CDR3 protein: CASSPMHESGELFF
V gene: TRBV4-1; J gene: TRBJ2-1; CDR3 protein: CASSHRPGTSGSNEQFF
V gene: TRBV5-1; J gene: TRBJ1-6; CDR3 protein: CASSLSANSPLHF
V gene: TRBV7-9; J gene: TRBJ2-2; CDR3 protein: CASSPTSGTNTGEPFF
V gene: TRBV12-3/TRBV12-4; J gene: TRBJ2-1; CDR3 protein: CASSSERLAGGKEQFF
V gene: TRBV10-3; J gene: TRBJ2-1; CDR3 protein: CAITWDRGGEQFF
V gene: TRBV20-1; J gene: TRBJ2-1; CDR3 protein: CSASQLRLHNEQFF
V gene: TRBV4-2; J gene: TRBJ2-7; CDR3 protein: CASSQDSGASSYEQYF
V gene: TRBV6-2/TRBV6-3; J gene: TRBJ1-2; CDR3 protein: CASSEAGRYYGYTF
V gene: TRBV5-1; J gene: TRBJ2-3; CDR3 protein: CASSSTLSLLRDTDTQYF
V gene: TRBV19; J gene: TRBJ1-1; CDR3 protein: CASSRGGNTEAFF
V gene: TRBV24-1; J gene: TRBJ2-1; CDR3 protein: CATSRGGLADAYNEQFF
V gene: TRBV3-1; J gene: TRBJ2-3; CDR3 protein: CASSPMLGLAGEGTDTQYF
V gene: TRBV10-3; J gene: TRBJ1-5; CDR3 protein: CAISESRRLGDAGNQPQHF
V gene: TRBV7-7; J gene: TRBJ2-7; CDR3 protein: CASSLDGGYEQYF
V gene: TRBV13; J gene: TRBJ2-6; CDR3 protein: CASSPHPRAGANVLTF
V gene: TRBV2; J gene: TRBJ2-3; CDR3 protein: CASSPVGNTDTQYF
V gene: TRBV28; J gene: TRBJ2-2; CDR3 protein: CASSGLAGLGRELFF
V gene: TRBV28; J gene: TRBJ2-7; CDR3 protein: CATTSSGTSGRGNEQYF
V gene: TRBV20-1; J gene: TRBJ2-1; CDR3 protein: CSAVQGTDEQFF
V gene: TRBV12-3/TRBV12-4; J gene: TRBJ1-5; CDR3 protein: CASSRSLSNQPQHF
V gene: TRBV28; J gene: TRBJ2-1; CDR3 protein: CASSFLLGRSSYNEQFF
V gene: TRBV3-1; J gene: TRBJ2-1; CDR3 protein: CASSIGQGRDNEQFF
V gene: TRBV18; J gene: TRBJ2-1; CDR3 protein: CASSPFSREKSYNEQFF
V gene: TRBV28; J gene: TRBJ2-7; CDR3 protein: CASSFGGRAAYEQYF
V gene: TRBV29-1; J gene: TRBJ2-5; CDR3 protein: CSVEPWDRPQETQYF
V gene: TRBV29-1; J gene: TRBJ1-1; CDR3 protein: CSVLRDTEAFF
V gene: TRBV28; J gene: TRBJ2-1; CDR3 protein: CASSSMSYNEQFF
V gene: TRBV5-1; J gene: TRBJ2-4; CDR3 protein: CASSLVSGLAKNIQYF
V gene: TRBV28; J gene: TRBJ1-1; CDR3 protein: CASSLSSNLITEAFF
V gene: TRBV28; J gene: TRBJ2-7; CDR3 protein: CASHSTYEQYF
V gene: TRBV4-1; J gene: TRBJ2-7; CDR3 protein: CASSPGPLSYEQYF